The 13 T cell receptor beta chains in this list originate from one sample, sequenced in a study of shared clonotypes between healthy human individuals. Repertoires were generated with immunoSEQ multiplex PCR, while TCRdb's copy carries only in-frame clones and drops some. This sample yields some 1 million clones, of which about 76% are seen a single time; 1.2% to 1.5% belongs to the top ten. The specimen was memory CD4+ T cells sorted from blood. Described subset: CD45RA-negative fraction. Source of these receptors: a man between 18 and 29 years old in good health.

This chain uses TRBV19 with TRBJ2-2, with TRBD1 identical over 10 bases. CDR3 size: 16 residues. V gave up 4 bases and J gave up 2 bases; unmatched junction bases: 4. From germline, CDR1 is LNHDA and CDR2 SQIVND (reference sequence). DNA of the CDR3: TGTGCCAGTAGTACCCGGACAGGGGGTAACACCGGGGAGCTGTTTTTT. As protein: CASSTRTGGNTGELFF. Full variable domain (outside the CDR3, taken from reference TRBV19 and TRBJ2-2): DGGITQSPKYLFRKEGQNVTLSCEQNLNHDAMYWYRQDPGQGLRLIYYSQIVNDFQKGDIAEGYSVSREKKESFPLTVTSAQKNPTAFYLCASSTRTGGNTGELFFGEGSRLTVL.

V is TRBV7-9 and J is TRBJ2-7; tentatively, D is TRBD1 or TRBD2 (7 bases each). The germline V gene has CDR1 SEHNR and CDR2 FQNEAQ (reference sequence). There are 14 residues in the CDR3. With 5 bases removed from V and 2 bases from J, the gap between germline ends came to 13 bases. The CDR3 here is CASSTAGTAYEQYF. Written as DNA, the CDR3 is TGTGCCAGCAGCACAGCGGGGACAGCCTACGAGCAGTACTTC. The complete variable domain, with remaining parts taken from reference TRBV7-9 and TRBJ2-7, reads DTGVSQNPRHKITKRGQNVTFRCDPISEHNRLYWYRQTLGQGPEFLTYFQNEAQLEKSRLLSDRFSAERPKGSFSTLEIQRTEQGDSAMYLCASSTAGTAYEQYFGPGTRLTVT.

This clone was recorded a few times. The chain joins TRBV19 to TRBJ1-1, with TRBD1 as a possible D gene (6 bases). The CDR3 spans 13 residues. Germline CDR1 reads LNHDA; CDR2 reads SQIVND (reference sequence). The V end was cut by 0 bases, the J end by 6 bases, with 8 bases between. In DNA, the CDR3 is TGTGCCAGTAGTATAGAGGGGGGCTCTGAAGCTTTCTTT. This encodes CASSIEGGSEAFF.

This clone came up once. The chain has TRBV4-1 and TRBJ2-1; D perhaps matches TRBD2 (6 bases). The length of the CDR3 is 18 residues. The V end was cut by 0 bases, the J end by 2 bases, with 17 bases between. Germline V gives CDR1 MGHRA, CDR2 YSYEKL. The CDR3 reads CASSQDLSRGVPYNEQFF. DNA for the CDR3: TGCGCCAGCAGCCAAGATCTCTCGCGGGGAGTCCCCTACAATGAGCAGTTCTTC.

The rearrangement links TRBV18 to TRBJ1-5; 7 nucleotides agree with TRBD1. The length of the CDR3 is 16 residues. Germline trimming cut 0 bases from V and 3 bases from J; bases unmatched to any gene: 5. Germline assignment: CDR1 KGHSH and CDR2 LQKENI. This CDR3 reads CASSPPPGGINQPQHF. Written as DNA, the CDR3 is TGTGCCAGCTCACCACCCCCAGGGGGTATCAATCAGCCCCAGCATTTT.

The chain links TRBV2 to TRBJ2-3; D might be TRBD1 (6 bases). The CDR3 loop spans 12 amino acids. V was clipped by 11 bases and J by 0 bases, with 9 bases between them. Germline loops: CDR1 SNHLY, CDR2 FYNNEI. The CDR3 loop reads CAGGQSTDTQYF. CDR3 nucleotide sequence: TGTGCCGGGGGACAAAGCACAGATACGCAGTATTTT. The full variable domain, in which reference TRBV2 and TRBJ2-3 provide the parts outside the CDR3, is EPEVTQTPSHQVTQMGQEVILRCVPISNHLYFYWYRQILGQKVEFLVSFYNNEISEKSEIFDDQFSVERPDGSNFTLKIRSTKLEDSAMYFCAGGQSTDTQYFGPGTRLTVL.

The chain carries TRBV7-2 and TRBJ2-1; 9 bases match TRBD2. V trimming: 4 bases; J trimming: 4 bases; junction bases outside the gene matches: 5. Germline V CDR1 and CDR2: SGHTA, FQGNSA. The CDR3 is 15 amino acids. The CDR3 nucleotides read TGTGCCAGCAGCTGGGCGGCGGGAGGGTACAATGAGCAGTTCTTC. Translated, it gives CASSWAAGGYNEQFF.

This chain links TRBV6-1 with TRBJ2-2; no firm D call. With 5 bases removed from V and 4 bases from J, the gap between germline ends came to 11 bases. The CDR3 has 14 residues. Germline lookup yields CDR1 MNHNS and CDR2 SASEGT. Here the CDR3 reads CASSRAALTGELFF. The CDR3 region has the DNA TGTGCCAGCAGTAGGGCAGCGCTCACCGGGGAGCTGTTTTTT.

V and J are TRBV7-2 and TRBJ2-2; D might be TRBD2 (5 bases). Trimming removed 5 bases at V and 7 bases at J, with 11 bases between. CDR3 length: 13 amino acids. Looked up from germline, CDR1 is SGHTA and CDR2 is FQGNSA. CDR3 region: CASSPRRGGELFF. The CDR3 nucleotides are TGTGCCAGCAGCCCACGCCGGGGCGGGGAGCTGTTTTTT.

The J gene is TRBJ2-3, the V gene TRBV7-2; 9 bases line up with TRBD2. Germline loops: CDR1 SGHTA, CDR2 FQGNSA. V was clipped by 5 bases and J by 6 bases; unmatched bases: 6. This CDR3 is 14 amino acids long. CDR3 in DNA: TGTGCCAGCAGCCCCAGCGGGGGGTGGGATACGCAGTATTTT. Encoded protein: CASSPSGGWDTQYF.

Here the CDR3 reads CASSLDTGGWETQYF. For the CDR3, the DNA is TGTGCCAGCAGCTTAGATACGGGGGGCTGGGAGACCCAGTACTTC. V and J are TRBV7-2 and TRBJ2-5; D possibly corresponds to TRBD2 (7 bases). This CDR3 has 15 amino acids. Trimming removed 1 base from V and 5 bases from J, with 14 bases in between. The V gene's germline CDR1 is SGHTA and CDR2 FQGNSA.

The chain combines TRBV7-2 with TRBJ1-5, with 9 nucleotides matching TRBD1. Germline V gives CDR1 SGHTA, CDR2 FQGNSA. The V gene end was trimmed by 8 bases and the J gene end by 0 bases; junction bases not matched to a gene: 5. The CDR3 length is 15 residues. The CDR3: CASSVQGASNQPQHF. DNA of the CDR3: TGTGCCAGCTCCGTACAGGGGGCTAGCAATCAGCCCCAGCATTTT.

The chain combines TRBV11-2 with TRBJ1-3; no clear D gene. The germline V and J ends were trimmed by 7 bases and 1 base, with 11 bases remaining between them. This CDR3 region has 14 residues. Germline values: CDR1 SGHAT, CDR2 FQNNGV. Here the CDR3 DNA reads TGTGCCAGCACCCGGGCGCGGTCTGGAAACACCATATATTTT. It encodes CASTRARSGNTIYF.